The 25 T cell receptor beta chains below come from one sample, sequenced in a study of Ad26.COV2.S vaccination and SARS-CoV-2 variants listed by TCRdb under 2021. The label giving this sample's treatment or condition can be read as: roughly 18 received Ad26.COV2.S at low or high dose, single or two shots; roughly five received placebo; per-sample allocation not given. For vaccine and placebo recipients, repertoires were sequenced using samples collected on day 63 after the first injection. The library was obtained by the immunoSEQ multiplex PCR assay. Held by TCRdb, this immuneACCESS table contains in-frame sequences only and omits some clones. Under half of the omission traces to an unresolved V gene where checked; the cause of the rest is unknown. The sample yields some 420,000 clones; around 89% were counted once. The leading ten clones occupy 3.6% of the sample. The sample here was peripheral blood, taken in a trial of Ad26.COV2.S vaccine versus placebo. These receptors were collected from a person aged 18-65 years who received the Ad26.COV2.S COVID-19 vaccine or a placebo.

J is TRBJ1-1 and V is TRBV7-3, with a possible D match to TRBD1 (6 bases). Per germline, CDR1 SGHTA and CDR2 FQGTGA. The CDR3 spans 14 residues. V lost 6 bases and J lost 8, with 19 bases in between. Here the CDR3 reads CASSMDPGAPEAFF. The CDR3, as DNA: TGTGCCAGCAGTATGGATCCGGGGGCGCCGGAAGCTTTCTTT.

The chain couples TRBV11-3 to TRBJ1-5; 8 nucleotides agree with TRBD1. The CDR3 loop spans 16 amino acids. With 6 bases clipped from V and 4 bases from J, the junction kept 11 bases outside the gene matches. Germline V gene lookup returns CDR1 SGHNT and CDR2 YENEEA. DNA for the CDR3: TGTGCCAGCAGACAAAATCAGGGGGCGGGAAATCAGCCCCAGCATTTT. Translation gives CASRQNQGAGNQPQHF.

The gene calls are TRBV6-4 and TRBJ2-1, with a tentative D call TRBD2 (6 bases). Per the germline V gene, CDR1 is MRHNA and CDR2 is SNTAGT. The CDR3 extends over 15 amino acids. Trimming stripped 4 bases from V and 2 bases from J, with 12 bases between. This CDR3 is CASSVVRGPYNEQFF. The CDR3 DNA follows: TGTGCCAGCAGTGTGGTGCGGGGACCCTACAATGAGCAGTTCTTC.

This clone was counted a few times. V is TRBV27 and J is TRBJ1-2, with D possibly being TRBD1 (5 bases). V shed 5 bases and J shed 8 bases, with 12 bases lying between them. Germline V gene lookup returns CDR1 MNHEY and CDR2 SMNVEV (reference sequence). This CDR3 spans 12 amino acids. The CDR3 reads CASSPGRQGYTF. The CDR3 DNA reads TGTGCCAGCAGTCCCGGGCGACAGGGCTACACCTTC.

The table lists this clone with a few counts. The J gene is TRBJ1-6, the V gene TRBV16; D is unresolved. This CDR3 is built from 12 residues. Per the germline V gene, CDR1 is KGHSY and CDR2 is FQNENV. Trimming shortened V by 2 bases and J by 13 bases, and 9 bases separated the two germline ends. The CDR3 nucleotides are TGTGCCAGCAGCCAAGACCAAATGCCCCTCCACTTT. It encodes CASSQDQMPLHF.

The chain carries TRBV28 and TRBJ2-2, with a tentative D call TRBD1 (6 bases). Germline V gene data show CDR1 as MDHEN and CDR2 as SYDVKM. This CDR3 comprises 14 residues. V was shortened by 6 bases and J by 1 base, with 9 bases between the two germline ends. The CDR3 spells CASSTTGNTGELFF. The CDR3 nucleotides read TGTGCCAGCAGCACGACAGGGAACACCGGGGAGCTGTTTTTT.

The chain couples TRBV5-6 to TRBJ1-3; a possible D gene is TRBD1 (6 bases). Trimming cost V 5 bases and J 2 bases, with 14 bases left between them. The length of the CDR3 is 15 residues. Germline CDR1 is SGHDT and CDR2 is YYEEEE. CDR3 sequence reads: CASSSTGRPGNTIYF. In DNA, the CDR3 is TGTGCCAGCAGTTCAACAGGGCGACCTGGAAACACCATATATTTT.

This clone has just a few counts. The J gene is TRBJ1-6, the V gene TRBV7-8; D gene uncertain. V lost 1 base, J lost 10 bases, and 14 bases lay in between. Germline CDR1 and CDR2: SGHVS and FQNEAQ. The CDR3 spans 15 residues. The CDR3 DNA sequence: TGTGCCAGCAGCTTAGGGACCGACTACCGCTCACCCCTCCACTTT. Its translation: CASSLGTDYRSPLHF.

The chain employs TRBV10-3 and TRBJ2-5; 11 nucleotides match TRBD2. The V segment lost 3 bases and the J segment 4 bases; nucleotides outside the gene matches: 4. This CDR3 has 15 residues. Germline V lookup: CDR1 ENHRY, CDR2 SYGVKD. Written as DNA, the CDR3 is TGTGCCATCAGTGATCGGCTAGCGGGGGGAGAGACCCAGTACTTC. Amino acid sequence: CAISDRLAGGETQYF.

The chain couples TRBV2 to TRBJ1-3; D unresolved. Germline CDR1 is SNHLY and CDR2 is FYNNEI. This CDR3 is 17 amino acids long. V was cut by 2 bases and J by 1 base, with 15 bases left in between. The CDR3 DNA follows: TGTGCCAGCAGTGAATACGGTCCGGAGGATTCTGGAAACACCATATATTTT. It encodes CASSEYGPEDSGNTIYF.

The rearrangement joins TRBV4-1 to TRBJ2-1; 11 bases are a match to TRBD2. CDR3 size: 18 residues. V trimming: 0 bases; J trimming: 4 bases; junction bases outside the gene matches: 8. The germline V gene encodes CDR1 MGHRA and CDR2 YSYEKL. CDR3 coding DNA: TGCGCCAGCAGCCAAGATATAGCTAGCGGGGGGAAATACAATGAGCAGTTCTTC. Translation gives CASSQDIASGGKYNEQFF.

This chain connects TRBV21-1 to TRBJ1-5. TRBV21-1 is classified as a pseudogene. CDR3 size: 13 residues. The CDR3 loop reads CASTGRCNQPQHF. The CDR3 coding sequence is TGTGCCAGCACCGGGCGGTGCAATCAGCCCCAGCATTTT.

This clone was detected once. V and J are TRBV7-8 and TRBJ2-7; D is perhaps TRBD1 or TRBD2 (5 bases each). Germline lookup yields CDR1 SGHVS and CDR2 FQNEAQ. This CDR3 contains 16 residues. V was clipped by 4 bases and J by 2 bases, with 18 bases between them. The CDR3 DNA follows: TGTGCCAGCAGCTCCGGCCGGGACGCGACCACCTACGAGCAGTACTTC. Its translation is CASSSGRDATTYEQYF.

This chain connects TRBV6-2 or TRBV6-3 to TRBJ1-5; TRBD1 agrees at 7 bases. The CDR3 is 16 amino acids. CDR1 and CDR2 from the germline V gene are MNHEY and SVGEGT. V trimming: 5 bases; J trimming: 0 bases; junction bases outside the gene matches: 7. This chain's CDR3 is CASSNDRALSNQPQHF. The CDR3 bases are TGTGCCAGCAGTAACGACAGGGCCCTTAGCAATCAGCCCCAGCATTTT.

This clone showed up just once. The rearrangement joins TRBV9 to TRBJ2-2; D gene unclear. The V and J ends lost 0 bases and 6 bases respectively, with 15 bases between them. Germline loops: CDR1 SGDLS, CDR2 YYNGEE. The CDR3 has 16 amino acids. CDR3: CASSVVSYSDAGELFF. The CDR3 DNA sequence: TGTGCCAGCAGCGTAGTATCTTACAGCGACGCCGGGGAGCTGTTTTTT. The full variable domain, with the rest looked up from reference TRBV9 and TRBJ2-2, is DSGVTQTPKHLITATGQRVTLRCSPRSGDLSVYWYQQSLDQGLQFLIQYYNGEERAKGNILERFSAQQFPDLHSELNLSSLELGDSALYFCASSVVSYSDAGELFFGEGSRLTVL.

The rearrangement joins TRBV19 to TRBJ1-1; D gene ambiguous. Trimming took off 7 bases at V and 3 bases at J, with 15 bases between the two ends. The CDR3 is made up of 14 amino acids. Germline V lookup: CDR1 LNHDA, CDR2 SQIVND (reference sequence). The CDR3 loop reads CASTDFYGDTEAFF. CDR3 nucleotide sequence: TGTGCCAGTACTGACTTTTACGGGGACACTGAAGCTTTCTTT.

The chain combines TRBV15 with TRBJ1-4; no clear D gene. CDR3 length: 15 residues. V was clipped by 5 bases and J by 1 base, with 11 bases between them. CDR1 LNHNV and CDR2 YYDKDF come from the germline V gene (reference sequence). This CDR3 is CATSGREETNEKLFF. The DNA for the CDR3 is TGTGCCACCAGCGGCCGGGAAGAAACTAATGAAAAACTGTTTTTT.

The gene calls are TRBV29-1 and TRBJ2-6; weak D call: TRBD1 (5 bases). Germline CDR1 SQVTM, CDR2 ANQGSEA. This CDR3 has 17 amino acids. V was cut by 4 bases and J by 0 bases, with 16 bases left in between. CDR3 protein: CSVGSEHRPSGANVLTF. In DNA, the CDR3 is TGCAGCGTTGGTTCCGAACACAGGCCCTCTGGGGCCAACGTCCTGACTTTC.

This rearrangement joins TRBV30 to TRBJ1-2; D unclear. The germline gives CDR1 GTSNPN, CDR2 SVGIG (reference sequence). Trimming shortened V by 3 bases and J by 0 bases, and 17 bases separated the two germline ends. This CDR3 has 16 amino acids. CDR3 loop: CAWSELPGQANYGYTF. As DNA, the CDR3 is TGTGCCTGGAGCGAGCTGCCGGGTCAAGCTAACTATGGCTACACCTTC.

J is TRBJ1-1 and V is TRBV5-4; D gene unclear. CDR1 and CDR2 from the germline V gene are SGHNT and YYREEE (reference sequence). V gave up 6 bases and J gave up 4 bases, with 16 bases separating them. The CDR3 has 14 amino acids. CDR3 sequence (DNA): TGTGCCAGCACCTCCGCCCGGGCGCCCACTGAAGCTTTCTTT. Translated: CASTSARAPTEAFF.

This chain connects TRBV5-8 to TRBJ1-1; TRBD1 is a possible D gene (5 bases). The CDR3 loop spans 15 amino acids. The germline CDR1 and CDR2 sequences are SGHTS and YDEGEE. The V end was cut by 0 bases, the J end by 5 bases, with 14 bases between. The CDR3: CASSLVKGPGTEAFF. Written as DNA, the CDR3 is TGTGCCAGCAGCTTGGTCAAGGGGCCGGGGACTGAAGCTTTCTTT.

The chain combines TRBV30 with TRBJ1-2; 7 positions agree with TRBD1. The CDR3 extends over 13 amino acids. With V trimmed by 5 bases and J by 3 bases, 6 bases remained unmatched. CDR1 is GTSNPN and CDR2 is SVGIG in the germline V gene (reference sequence). CDR3 amino acids: CAWSGGHDYGYTF. As DNA, the CDR3 is TGTGCCTGGTCAGGGGGTCACGACTATGGCTACACCTTC.

This chain connects TRBV19 to TRBJ1-1; the D gene is possibly TRBD1 (5 bases). V was trimmed by 6 bases and J by 7 bases, leaving 18 bases between them. In germline, CDR1 is LNHDA, CDR2 SQIVND (reference sequence). CDR3 length: 14 residues. In nucleotides, the CDR3 is TGTGCCAGTAGCCCGGGACGCTTTAGAGGTGAAGCTTTCTTT. Encoded protein: CASSPGRFRGEAFF.

The chain couples TRBV7-9 to TRBJ1-2; maybe TRBD1 (6 bases). Germline CDR1 reads SEHNR; CDR2 reads FQNEAQ (reference sequence). Trimming removed 6 bases at V and 3 bases at J, with 11 bases between. There are 13 residues in the CDR3. CDR3 sequence: CASRATGYYGYTF. Written as DNA, the CDR3 is TGTGCCAGCAGAGCTACAGGGTACTATGGCTACACCTTC. The full variable domain, in which reference TRBV7-9 and TRBJ1-2 provide the parts outside the CDR3, is DTGVSQNPRHKITKRGQNVTFRCDPISEHNRLYWYRQTLGQGPEFLTYFQNEAQLEKSRLLSDRFSAERPKGSFSTLEIQRTEQGDSAMYLCASRATGYYGYTFGSGTRLTVV.

V is TRBV4-2 and J is TRBJ2-3, with D possibly matching TRBD1 (5 bases). This CDR3 has 14 amino acids. Between the trimmed V and J ends, which lost 4 bases and 6 bases, there was a span of 14 bases. CDR1 is LGHNA and CDR2 is YNFKEQ in the germline V gene. This CDR3 is CASSPLQGGDTQYF. The CDR3 coding sequence is TGTGCCAGCAGCCCACTCCAGGGTGGCGATACGCAGTATTTT.